These T cell receptor beta chains were read from a single sample in a study of cytomegalovirus exposure and HLA in healthy donors. Libraries were prepared by immunoSEQ multiplex PCR; TCRdb keeps only in-frame clonotypes and omits some of them. The sample has over 110,000 clones, about four fifths seen once. Material for sequencing was PBMCs. Receptor source: a female donor in good health and CMV-seronegative. The CDR3 runs from the conserved cysteine through the conserved F or W. The D gene is left open where the match is weak. The size field is filled for only some rows; it gives once, few, many or a size class.

v_gene	d_gene	j_gene	abundance	CDR3nt	CDR3aa
TRBV10-3	TRBD1	TRBJ1-2	few	TGTGCCATCAGTGCGACAGGGATTCCTGGCTACACCTTC	CAISATGIPGYTF
TRBV10-3	TRBD1	TRBJ1-2	NA	TGTGCCATCAGTGATGGGCAGGGGGGCTATGGCTACACCTTC	CAISDGQGGYGYTF
TRBV5-4	NA	TRBJ2-2	NA	TGTGCCAGCAGCCCAGCCGGGACTGCGAACACCGGGGAGCTGTTTTTT	CASSPAGTANTGELFF
TRBV29-1	NA	TRBJ2-7	few	TGCAGCGTGACCCCGGACAGCTACGTCTACGAGCAGTACTTC	CSVTPDSYVYEQYF
TRBV9	NA	TRBJ2-6	NA	TGTGCCAGCAGCGTAACAGGATCCGGGGCCAACGTCCTGACTTTC	CASSVTGSGANVLTF
TRBV5-1	TRBD1	TRBJ2-5	NA	TGCGCCAGCAGCCGTGAGACAGGGCGGGAGACCCAGTACTTC	CASSRETGRETQYF
TRBV5-5	NA	TRBJ1-4	NA	TGTGCCAGCAGCTCGGGAACGGCAACTAATGAAAAACTGTTTTTT	CASSSGTATNEKLFF
TRBV5-1	TRBD2	TRBJ2-1	NA	TGCGCCAGCAGCTCTGACAGACTAGCGGGGCCCGCCTACAATGAGCAGTTCTTC	CASSSDRLAGPAYNEQFF
TRBV28	NA	TRBJ1-3	few	TGTGCCAGCACCTCGATCGGGACATCCGGAAACACCATATATTTT	CASTSIGTSGNTIYF
TRBV29-1	NA	TRBJ2-5	NA	TGCAGCTCAGGGCCGAACTGGGAGACCCAGTACTTC	CSSGPNWETQYF
TRBV9	TRBD1	TRBJ1-1	once	TGTGCCAGCAGCCGGAGGACAGGTATAATTACTGAAGCTTTCTTT	CASSRRTGIITEAFF
TRBV4-3	TRBD2	TRBJ2-2	NA	TGCGCCAGCAGCCAAGACCCAGCGGGAGCCGGCACCGGGGAGCTGTTTTTT	CASSQDPAGAGTGELFF
TRBV28	NA	TRBJ2-1	NA	TGTGCCAGCGACCCGGCGGCCGGGAAAAATGAGCAGTTCTTC	CASDPAAGKNEQFF
TRBV5-4	NA	TRBJ2-7	NA	TGTGCCAGCAGAGCTTTCGACGAGCAGTACTTC	CASRAFDEQYF
TRBV15	NA	TRBJ2-7	NA	TGTGCAGGGGGGGGGCACGAGCAGTACTTC	CAGGGHEQYF
TRBV7-2	TRBD2	TRBJ2-7	NA	TGTGCCAGCAGCTTATTTGCTAGCGGCTACGAGCAGTACTTC	CASSLFASGYEQYF
TRBV30	TRBD1	TRBJ1-1	NA	TGTGCCTGGAGTTTTTTGTGGGACAGGGGGGCGGAAGAAGCTTTCTTT	CAWSFLWDRGAEEAFF
TRBV7-8	NA	TRBJ1-2	NA	TGTGCCAGCAGCGGCAGGAACTATGGCTACACCTTC	CASSGRNYGYTF
TRBV19	NA	TRBJ1-6	NA	TGTGCCAGTATCTCCCGGGACATCGGGCTGAGATCCCTCCACTTT	CASISRDIGLRSLHF
TRBV11-3	NA	TRBJ1-1	NA	TGTGCCAGCAGCTTAGCCAGGGGTGACACTGAAGCTTTCTTT	CASSLARGDTEAFF
TRBV15	NA	TRBJ2-7	NA	TGTGCCACCAGCAGAGATCGTTACGAGCAGTACTTC	CATSRDRYEQYF
TRBV7-8	TRBD1	TRBJ2-7	NA	TGTGCCAGCAGCCCGTCGACCGGGACAGCAAGCTACGAGCAGTACTTC	CASSPSTGTASYEQYF
TRBV7-9	NA	TRBJ2-5	NA	TGTGCCAGCAGCTTAGGCGGGTCCCAAGAGACCCAGTACTTC	CASSLGGSQETQYF
TRBV18	NA	TRBJ1-6	NA	TGTGCCAGCTCACAGACGGGTGGGAGGAATTCACCCCTCCACTTT	CASSQTGGRNSPLHF
TRBV27	TRBD1	TRBJ1-6	NA	TGTGCCAGCAGCCGGACGGACGGGACAGTGAATTCACCCCTCCACTTT	CASSRTDGTVNSPLHF
TRBV7-8	NA	TRBJ2-3	NA	TGTGCCAGCAGCTTATGGGGAGATGGGACAGATACGCAGTATTTT	CASSLWGDGTDTQYF
TRBV19	NA	TRBJ1-4	NA	TGTGCCAGTAGTAGGTCCCGAGCAACTAATGAAAAACTGTTTTTT	CASSRSRATNEKLFF
TRBV27	TRBD1	TRBJ2-1	NA	TGTGCCACCGGGGACAGGTCTTACAATGAGCAGTTCTTC	CATGDRSYNEQFF
TRBV6-6	TRBD1	TRBJ1-5	NA	TGTGCCAGCAGTTACGAGGGGGCTCAACAGCCCCAGCATTTT	CASSYEGAQQPQHF
TRBV7-6	NA	TRBJ2-3	NA	TGTGCCAGCAGCCCAAGCGCGGATACGCAGTATTTT	CASSPSADTQYF
TRBV30	TRBD2	TRBJ2-7	NA	TGTGCCTGGAGTAAAACTAGCGGGAGAGACAACGAGCAGTACTTC	CAWSKTSGRDNEQYF
TRBV18	NA	TRBJ2-5	NA	TGTGCCAGCTCACGGGAAGGGAGGGAGACCCAGTACTTC	CASSREGRETQYF
TRBV30	NA	TRBJ2-2	few	TGTGCCCTACCCGGCAGGGCCCGCACCGGGGAGCTGTTTTTT	CALPGRARTGELFF
TRBV9	NA	TRBJ2-3	NA	TGTGCCAGCAGCGTAGGAACGGGGGGCACAGATACGCAGTATTTT	CASSVGTGGTDTQYF
TRBV6-4	NA	TRBJ1-2	NA	TGTGCCAGCAGTGACTCGAGACAGGCGAAAGGCTACACCTTC	CASSDSRQAKGYTF
TRBV11-1	TRBD2	TRBJ2-7	NA	TGTGCCAGCAGCCGCAACGCCCTAGCGGGGAAATCTTCCTACGAGCAGTACTTC	CASSRNALAGKSSYEQYF
TRBV28	NA	TRBJ1-5	NA	TGTGCCAGCAGTTGGGTGGGCAGGGTGAATCAGCCCCAGCATTTT	CASSWVGRVNQPQHF
TRBV28	TRBD1	TRBJ2-7	NA	TGTGCCAGCACTTTGGGACAGGGGGCATACGAGCAGTACTTC	CASTLGQGAYEQYF
TRBV30	NA	TRBJ1-1	NA	TGTGCCTGGAGTGTAATGGCAGGGCGCATGAACACTGAAGCTTTCTTT	CAWSVMAGRMNTEAFF
TRBV5-4	TRBD2	TRBJ2-2	many	TGTGCCAGCAGCTCCGTTAGCGGGAGGTCCGGGGAGCTGTTTTTT	CASSSVSGRSGELFF